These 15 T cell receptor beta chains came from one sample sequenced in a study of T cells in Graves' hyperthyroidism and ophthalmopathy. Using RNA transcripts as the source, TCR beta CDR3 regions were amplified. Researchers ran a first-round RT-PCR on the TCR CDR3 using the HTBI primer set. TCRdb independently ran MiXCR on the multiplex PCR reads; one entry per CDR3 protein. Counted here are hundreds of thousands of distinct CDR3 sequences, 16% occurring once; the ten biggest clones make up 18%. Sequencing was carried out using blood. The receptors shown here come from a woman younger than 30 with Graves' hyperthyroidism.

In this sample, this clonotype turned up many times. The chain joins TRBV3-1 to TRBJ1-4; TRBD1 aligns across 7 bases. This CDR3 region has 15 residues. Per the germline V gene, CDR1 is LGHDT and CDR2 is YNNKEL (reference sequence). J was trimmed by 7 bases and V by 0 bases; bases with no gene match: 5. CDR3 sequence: CASSQDKAGGEKLFF. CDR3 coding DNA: TGTGCCAGCAGCCAAGATAAGGCAGGGGGTGAAAAACTGTTTTTT. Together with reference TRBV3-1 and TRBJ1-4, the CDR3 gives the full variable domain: DTAVSQTPKYLVTQMGNDKSIKCEQNLGHDTMYWYKQDSKKFLKIMFSYNNKELIINETVPNRFSPKSPDKAHLNLHINSLELGDSAVYFCASSQDKAGGEKLFFGSGTQLSVL.

CDR3 amino acids: CASRFESATNEKLFF. CDR3 bases: TGTGCCAGCAGGTTTGAGTCTGCAACTAATGAAAAACTGTTTTTT. V is TRBV6-2 or TRBV6-3 and J is TRBJ1-4, with D hard to call. The germline V gene encodes CDR1 MNHEY and CDR2 SVGEGT. The CDR3 is made up of 15 amino acids. With 6 bases removed from V and 0 bases from J, the gap between germline ends came to 11 bases.

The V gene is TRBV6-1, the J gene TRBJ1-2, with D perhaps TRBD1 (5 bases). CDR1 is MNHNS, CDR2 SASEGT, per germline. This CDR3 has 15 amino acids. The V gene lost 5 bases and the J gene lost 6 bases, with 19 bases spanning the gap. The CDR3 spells CASSWGLGGLDGYTF. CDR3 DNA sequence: TGTGCCAGCAGTTGGGGACTGGGGGGACTCGATGGCTACACCTTC.

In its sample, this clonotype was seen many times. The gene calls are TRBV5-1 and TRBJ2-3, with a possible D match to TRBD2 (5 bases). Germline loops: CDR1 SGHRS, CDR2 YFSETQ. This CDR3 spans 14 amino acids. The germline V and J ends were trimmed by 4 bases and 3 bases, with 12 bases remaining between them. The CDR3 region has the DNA TGCGCCAGCAGCCCCCCCGGGGAAACAGATACGCAGTATTTT. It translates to CASSPPGETDTQYF.

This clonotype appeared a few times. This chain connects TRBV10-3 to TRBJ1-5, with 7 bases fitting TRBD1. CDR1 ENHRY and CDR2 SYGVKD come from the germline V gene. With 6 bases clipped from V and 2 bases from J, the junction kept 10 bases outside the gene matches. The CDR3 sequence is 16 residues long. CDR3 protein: CAISPNRGRGNQPQHF. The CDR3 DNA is TGTGCCATCAGCCCTAACAGGGGCCGGGGCAATCAGCCCCAGCATTTT.

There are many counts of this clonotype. The CDR3 loop reads CASRNQETQYF. CDR3 DNA sequence: TGTGCCAGCAGAAACCAAGAGACCCAGTACTTC. The chain combines TRBV7-8 with TRBJ2-5; D unresolved. Trimming cost V 6 bases and J 0 bases, with 2 bases left between them. The CDR3 contains 11 residues. CDR1 and CDR2 (germline): SGHVS, FQNEAQ.

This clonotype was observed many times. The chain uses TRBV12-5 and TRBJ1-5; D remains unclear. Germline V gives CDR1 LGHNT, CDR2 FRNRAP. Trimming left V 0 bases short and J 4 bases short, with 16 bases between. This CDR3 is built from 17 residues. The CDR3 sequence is CASGLVLSGGGNQPQHF. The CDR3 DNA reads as TGTGCTAGTGGTTTGGTACTTTCGGGAGGTGGAAATCAGCCCCAGCATTTT.

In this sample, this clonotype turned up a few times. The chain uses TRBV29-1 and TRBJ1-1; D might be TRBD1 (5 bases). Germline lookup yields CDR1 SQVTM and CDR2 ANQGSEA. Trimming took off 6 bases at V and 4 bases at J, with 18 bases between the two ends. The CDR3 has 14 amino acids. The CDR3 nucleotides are TGCAGCGTCTACCGGGCGGGTGGGGGCACTGAAGCTTTCTTT. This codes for CSVYRAGGGTEAFF. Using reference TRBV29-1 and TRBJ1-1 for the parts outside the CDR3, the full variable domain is SAVISQKPSRDICQRGTSLTIQCQVDSQVTMMFWYRQQPGQSLTLIATANQGSEATYESGFVIDKFPISRPNLTFSTLTVSNMSPEDSSIYLCSVYRAGGGTEAFFGQGTRLTVV.

CDR3 bases: TGTGCCAGCAGCCCTAACGTCCCCACCGGGGAGCTGTTTTTT. Protein: CASSPNVPTGELFF. V gene TRBV14 combines with J gene TRBJ2-2, with unresolved D. V lost 4 bases, J lost 4 bases, and 10 bases lay in between. From germline, CDR1 is SGHDN and CDR2 FVKESK. CDR3 length equals 14 residues.

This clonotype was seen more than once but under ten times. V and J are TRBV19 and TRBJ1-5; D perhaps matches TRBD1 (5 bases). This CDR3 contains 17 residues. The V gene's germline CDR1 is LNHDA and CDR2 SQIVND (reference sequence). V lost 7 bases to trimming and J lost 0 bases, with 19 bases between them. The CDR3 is CASTPGGRSNSNQPQHF. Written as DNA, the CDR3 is TGTGCCAGTACCCCCGGGGGAAGGAGTAATAGCAATCAGCCCCAGCATTTT. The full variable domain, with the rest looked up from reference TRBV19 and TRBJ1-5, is DGGITQSPKYLFRKEGQNVTLSCEQNLNHDAMYWYRQDPGQGLRLIYYSQIVNDFQKGDIAEGYSVSREKKESFPLTVTSAQKNPTAFYLCASTPGGRSNSNQPQHFGDGTRLSIL.

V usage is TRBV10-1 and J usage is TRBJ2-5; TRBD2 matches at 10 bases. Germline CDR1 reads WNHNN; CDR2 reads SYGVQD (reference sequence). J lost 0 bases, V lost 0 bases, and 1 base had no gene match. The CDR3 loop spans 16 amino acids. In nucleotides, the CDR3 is TGCGCCAGCAGTGAGTCGGGACTAGCGAACCAAGAGACCCAGTACTTC. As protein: CASSESGLANQETQYF.

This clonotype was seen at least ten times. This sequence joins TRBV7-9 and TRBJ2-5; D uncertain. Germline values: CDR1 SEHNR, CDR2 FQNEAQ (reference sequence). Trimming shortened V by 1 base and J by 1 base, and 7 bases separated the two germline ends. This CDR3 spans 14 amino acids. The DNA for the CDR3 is TGTGCCAGCAGCTTAGGGATTGCCCAAGAGACCCAGTACTTC. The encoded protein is CASSLGIAQETQYF.

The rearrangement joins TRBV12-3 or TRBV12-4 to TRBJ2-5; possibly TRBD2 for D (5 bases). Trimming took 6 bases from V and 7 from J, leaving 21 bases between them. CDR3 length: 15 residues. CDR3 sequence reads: CASSQGIEGLVTQYF. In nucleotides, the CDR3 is TGTGCCAGCAGCCAAGGGATCGAGGGATTAGTGACCCAGTACTTC.

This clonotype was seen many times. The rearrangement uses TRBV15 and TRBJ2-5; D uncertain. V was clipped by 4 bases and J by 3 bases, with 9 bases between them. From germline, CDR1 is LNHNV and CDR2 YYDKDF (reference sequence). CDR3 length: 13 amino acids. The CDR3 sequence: CATSTAVEETQYF. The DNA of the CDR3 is TGTGCCACCAGCACGGCCGTAGAAGAGACCCAGTACTTC.

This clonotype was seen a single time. For the CDR3, the DNA is TGCAGTGCTAGGATGGGGGGAGGCGCTGAAGCTTTCTTT. This gives the protein CSARMGGGAEAFF. V usage is TRBV20-1 and J usage is TRBJ1-1; a possible D gene is TRBD1 (5 bases). Germline V gene sequence: CDR1 DFQATT, CDR2 SNEGSKA (reference sequence). The CDR3 sequence is 13 residues long. Trimming shortened V by 3 bases and J by 6 bases, and 14 bases separated the two germline ends.